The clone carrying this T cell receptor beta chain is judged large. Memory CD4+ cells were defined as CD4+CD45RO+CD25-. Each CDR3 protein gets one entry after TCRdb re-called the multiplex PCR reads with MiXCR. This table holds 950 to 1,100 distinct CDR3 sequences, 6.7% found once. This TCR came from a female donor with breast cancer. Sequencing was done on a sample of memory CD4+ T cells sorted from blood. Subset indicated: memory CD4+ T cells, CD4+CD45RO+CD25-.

The CDR3 sequence is CASTLGTGSGYTF. In DNA form, the CDR3 reads TGTGCCAGCACCTTAGGGACAGGGTCCGGCTACACCTTC. The V call is TRBV12-3 or TRBV12-4, the J call TRBJ1-2; 9 bases map to TRBD1. The V and J ends lost 7 bases and 8 bases, in that order; junction bases with no gene match: 8. CDR3 length equals 13 residues.